A single sample is the source of the 32 T cell receptor beta chains below, sequenced in a study of CD8+ T cells in alopecia areata. Isolated RNA was reverse transcribed into cDNA used as the sequencing template. The assay was immunoSEQ multiplex PCR, and TCRdb's table has in-frame clones only and misses some. The sample includes under 200,000 clones, around 60% of them seen just once. Treatment meaning: oral pan-JAK inhibitor, 5-10 mg twice daily. This material consisted of CD4+ T cells sorted from blood, taken at week 24, from a patient treated with tofacitinib. The source of these receptors is a human donor with alopecia areata.

The chain carries TRBV6-5 and TRBJ1-4, with TRBD1 matching 7 bases. Germline V lookup: CDR1 MNHEY, CDR2 SVGAGI. The CDR3 totals 14 residues. After removal of 6 bases from V and 4 bases from J, the junction contained 5 bases not matched to a gene. The DNA of the CDR3 is TGTGCCAGCAGGATCGGGACAGATAATGAAAAACTGTTTTTT. Its protein is CASRIGTDNEKLFF.

The chain uses TRBV6-1 and TRBJ1-2; no clear D gene. The CDR3 is made up of 14 amino acids. The V gene's germline CDR1 is MNHNS and CDR2 SASEGT. V shed 1 base and J shed 4 bases, with 10 bases lying between them. The CDR3 DNA is TGTGCCAGCAGTGAAGGAGGGAACCTCTATGGCTACACCTTC. Translated, it gives CASSEGGNLYGYTF.

This clone turned up a few times. The chain couples TRBV7-9 to TRBJ1-4; D remains unclear. V was clipped by 1 base and J by 5 bases, with 11 bases between them. The CDR3 runs to 15 residues. Germline V lookup: CDR1 SEHNR, CDR2 FQNEAQ (reference sequence). The CDR3 loop is CASSLGLLRNEKLFF. CDR3 nucleotide sequence: TGTGCCAGCAGCTTAGGCTTACTCCGAAATGAAAAACTGTTTTTT.

This clone appeared a few times. The chain has TRBV10-3 and TRBJ2-7; TRBD2 is a possible D gene (5 bases). Germline CDR1 ENHRY, CDR2 SYGVKD. V lost 2 bases to trimming and J lost 4 bases, with 9 bases between them. This CDR3 comprises 13 residues. In DNA, the CDR3 is TGTGCCATCAGTGAGACCCCGGGGTACGAGCAGTACTTC. As protein: CAISETPGYEQYF.

The sample holds many counts of this clone. The chain combines TRBV4-2 with TRBJ1-2; 9 bases match TRBD1. The germline V gene encodes CDR1 LGHNA and CDR2 YNFKEQ. This CDR3 is built from 17 residues. Germline trimming cut 0 bases from V and 5 bases from J; bases unmatched to any gene: 10. The DNA of the CDR3 is TGTGCCAGCAGCCAAGATCAGGGGACAGGGTTTAAGTATGGCTACACCTTC. Translated: CASSQDQGTGFKYGYTF.

The J gene is TRBJ2-1, the V gene TRBV6-5, with 11 nucleotides matching TRBD1. The CDR3 is 15 amino acids. CDR1 MNHEY and CDR2 SVGAGI come from the germline V gene. Trimming cost V 1 base and J 8 bases; bases outside gene matches: 4. CDR3 DNA sequence: TGTGCCAGCAGTTACTTGAGGACAGGGGGCTATGAGCAGTTCTTC. This translates into CASSYLRTGGYEQFF.

The rearrangement uses TRBV13 and TRBJ1-1; maybe TRBD1 (6 bases). Germline CDR1 is PRHDT and CDR2 is FYEKMQ (reference sequence). CDR3 size: 15 residues. V lost 3 bases and J lost 0, with 11 bases in between. The CDR3 protein is CASSFQGRMNTEAFF. As DNA, the CDR3 is TGTGCCAGCAGCTTCCAGGGGAGGATGAACACTGAAGCTTTCTTT.

This clone was counted between two and nine times. This rearrangement joins TRBV29-1 to TRBJ2-1, with 11 positions matching TRBD1. J lost 8 bases, V lost 6 bases, and 12 bases had no gene match. From germline, CDR1 is SQVTM and CDR2 ANQGSEA. The CDR3 is 15 residues long. The CDR3 here is CSVETGTGGLDEQFF. The CDR3 coding sequence is TGCAGCGTCGAGACCGGGACAGGGGGTCTCGATGAGCAGTTCTTC.

J is TRBJ1-1 and V is TRBV30; D is unclear. The CDR3 consists of 15 residues. Germline loops: CDR1 GTSNPN, CDR2 SVGIG (reference sequence). The germline V and J ends were trimmed by 2 bases and 4 bases, with 17 bases remaining between them. The CDR3 sequence: CAWSITGLGGTEAFF. The CDR3 bases are TGTGCCTGGAGTATCACTGGACTCGGAGGCACTGAAGCTTTCTTT. Looking up the rest from reference TRBV30 and TRBJ1-1 gives the full variable domain: SQTIHQWPATLVQPVGSPLSLECTVEGTSNPNLYWYRQAAGRGLQLLFYSVGIGQISSEVPQNLSASRPQDRQFILSSKKLLLSDSGFYLCAWSITGLGGTEAFFGQGTRLTVV.

In its sample, this clone was seen a few times. The chain couples TRBV27 to TRBJ2-3; D is possibly TRBD1 (6 bases). The CDR3 runs 15 residues. Trimming shortened V by 3 bases and J by 0 bases, and 10 bases separated the two germline ends. Per the germline V gene, CDR1 is MNHEY and CDR2 is SMNVEV (reference sequence). The CDR3, as DNA: TGTGCCAGCAGTTTCCGAGGACAGAGCACAGATACGCAGTATTTT. This translates into CASSFRGQSTDTQYF.

The V gene is TRBV5-6, the J gene TRBJ2-5, with D unclear. CDR1 and CDR2 (germline): SGHDT, YYEEEE. The CDR3 length is 15 residues. Trimming took 1 base from V and 4 from J, leaving 14 bases between them. This CDR3 reads CASSLSDLNPETQYF. DNA for the CDR3: TGTGCCAGCAGCTTGTCCGACCTAAACCCAGAGACCCAGTACTTC.

The chain links TRBV29-1 to TRBJ2-1; no clear D gene. This CDR3 has 14 residues. V gave up 8 bases and J gave up 11 bases, with 25 bases separating them. Germline CDR1 SQVTM, CDR2 ANQGSEA. The CDR3 coding sequence is TGCAGCCCGCGGCTCTTGACCACTACAATGAAGCAGTTCTTC. Encoded protein: CSPRLLTTTMKQFF.

This chain joins TRBV11-3 and TRBJ2-2; perhaps TRBD2 as D (5 bases). Trimming pared 6 bases from V and 2 bases from J, leaving 10 bases between. Germline loops: CDR1 SGHNT, CDR2 YENEEA. The CDR3 length is 14 residues. This CDR3 is CASRSPGNTGELFF. The CDR3 nucleotides read TGTGCCAGCAGATCGCCGGGAAACACCGGGGAGCTGTTTTTT.

There are a few counts of this clone. The rearrangement links TRBV6-1 to TRBJ1-5; TRBD1 agrees at 7 bases. The junction had 10 bases not matched to a gene; V was cut back by 6 bases and J by 11 bases. CDR1 is MNHNS and CDR2 is SASEGT in the germline V gene. The CDR3 has 13 amino acids. CDR3 in amino acids: CASRDRRQGTQHF. The CDR3, as DNA: TGTGCCAGCAGGGACAGGCGTCAGGGGACCCAGCATTTT.

The genes are TRBV9 and TRBJ2-5; 8 bases agree with TRBD2. The CDR3 runs 14 residues. Germline trimming cut 2 bases from V and 5 bases from J; bases unmatched to any gene: 5. Germline V lookup: CDR1 SGDLS, CDR2 YYNGEE. The CDR3 region is CASSVSGGGETQYF. As DNA, the CDR3 is TGTGCCAGCAGCGTGAGCGGGGGCGGGGAGACCCAGTACTTC. Drawing the rest from reference TRBV9 and TRBJ2-5, the complete variable domain is DSGVTQTPKHLITATGQRVTLRCSPRSGDLSVYWYQQSLDQGLQFLIQYYNGEERAKGNILERFSAQQFPDLHSELNLSSLELGDSALYFCASSVSGGGETQYFGPGTRLLVL.

The rearrangement uses TRBV10-3 and TRBJ2-5; 9 positions agree with TRBD1. The CDR3 extends over 15 amino acids. Germline CDR1 is ENHRY and CDR2 is SYGVKD. J gave up 5 bases and V 4 bases, and 8 bases lay outside the gene matches. For the CDR3, the DNA is TGTGCCATCAGTGCAGGGACAGGGCGTTCGGAGACCCAGTACTTC. Its protein product is CAISAGTGRSETQYF.

This chain uses TRBV2 with TRBJ1-3; 8 nucleotides line up with TRBD1. This CDR3 is built from 15 residues. CDR1 SNHLY and CDR2 FYNNEI come from the germline V gene. The junction had 4 bases not matched to a gene; V was cut back by 6 bases and J by 0 bases. The CDR3 loop reads CASSGDRLSGNTIYF. The CDR3 nucleotides are TGTGCCAGCAGCGGGGACAGGCTCTCTGGAAACACCATATATTTT.

The rearrangement links TRBV29-1 to TRBJ1-1, with D uncertain. Per the germline V gene, CDR1 is SQVTM and CDR2 is ANQGSEA. V dropped 2 bases and J dropped 8 bases, with 15 bases sitting between them. The CDR3 runs 13 residues. The CDR3 loop reads CSVERQLTREAFF. CDR3 nucleotides: TGCAGCGTTGAAAGGCAGCTAACTAGAGAAGCTTTCTTT.

This chain joins TRBV5-1 and TRBJ2-2; 7 positions match TRBD1. J lost 3 bases, V lost 5 bases, and 7 bases had no gene match. This CDR3 spans 15 amino acids. The germline V gene encodes CDR1 SGHRS and CDR2 YFSETQ. CDR3 coding DNA: TGCGCCAGCAGGACAGGGAAGATGGACACCGGGGAGCTGTTTTTT. It translates to CASRTGKMDTGELFF.

V gene TRBV30 combines with J gene TRBJ2-6; the match to TRBD2 covers 10 bases. Germline V gene lookup returns CDR1 GTSNPN and CDR2 SVGIG (reference sequence). J gave up 3 bases and V 3 bases, and 8 bases lay outside the gene matches. The CDR3 spans 17 residues. The CDR3 DNA sequence: TGTGCCTGGAGATGGAGCGGGGGGGCGGTTGGGGCCAACGTCCTGACTTTC. Its protein is CAWRWSGGAVGANVLTF.

This clone showed up just a few times. V and J are TRBV5-6 and TRBJ1-1; TRBD1 might be the D (5 bases). Trimming stripped 0 bases from V and 3 bases from J, with 18 bases between. Germline loops: CDR1 SGHDT, CDR2 YYEEEE. The CDR3 contains 17 residues. The CDR3 region has the DNA TGTGCCAGCAGCTTGGTGGGCCAGGGTCGGTGGGACACTGAAGCTTTCTTT. This codes for CASSLVGQGRWDTEAFF.

This clone was counted between two and nine times. V and J are TRBV29-1 and TRBJ2-4; possibly TRBD2 for D (7 bases). Germline CDR1 and CDR2: SQVTM and ANQGSEA. Trimming shortened V by 6 bases and J by 5 bases, and 14 bases separated the two germline ends. The CDR3 length is 13 residues. The CDR3 sequence: CSVGGRSENIQYF. CDR3 sequence (DNA): TGCAGCGTGGGGGGGCGATCGGAAAACATTCAGTACTTC.

V is TRBV5-6 and J is TRBJ2-5; tentative D call: TRBD1 (5 bases). Germline CDR1 reads SGHDT; CDR2 reads YYEEEE. The ends were cut back, 4 bases at V and 5 bases at J, with 9 bases in the middle. The CDR3 spans 12 residues. The CDR3 here is CASSGAAETQYF. In DNA, the CDR3 is TGTGCCAGCAGCGGGGCGGCTGAGACCCAGTACTTC.

V is TRBV2 and J is TRBJ1-1; TRBD1 aligns across 8 bases. The V and J ends lost 3 bases and 1 base, in that order; junction bases with no gene match: 16. The CDR3 spans 19 residues. Germline CDR1 SNHLY, CDR2 FYNNEI. In nucleotides, the CDR3 is TGTGCCAGCAGTGATAATAGGAGAGGGCAGGGGGCCTCGAACACTGAAGCTTTCTTT. Translated, it gives CASSDNRRGQGASNTEAFF.

The V call is TRBV29-1, the J call TRBJ2-1, with 11 nucleotides matching TRBD2. Per germline, CDR1 SQVTM and CDR2 ANQGSEA. The CDR3 contains 14 residues. Trimming removed 7 bases from V and 7 bases from J; junction bases left unmatched: 9. DNA of the CDR3: TGCAGCGGGGATACTAGCGGGGGTGTTAATGAGCAGTTCTTC. Its translation is CSGDTSGGVNEQFF.

This clone was detected a few times. CDR3: CASSEYRQSNQPQHF. The CDR3 DNA sequence: TGTGCCAGCAGTGAATATCGACAGAGCAATCAGCCCCAGCATTTT. The J gene is TRBJ1-5, the V gene TRBV2, with D perhaps matching TRBD1 (5 bases). Trimming took 2 bases from V and 1 from J, leaving 9 bases between them. CDR3 length: 15 amino acids. CDR1 is SNHLY, CDR2 FYNNEI, per germline.

This clone turned up a few times. This chain connects TRBV18 to TRBJ1-1; TRBD1 is a possible D gene (6 bases). V was clipped by 4 bases and J by 9 bases, with 15 bases between them. The CDR3 contains 13 residues. Per germline, CDR1 KGHSH and CDR2 LQKENI. The CDR3, as DNA: TGTGCCAGCTCACTCGACAGGCGGATACAAGCTTTCTTT. Translation gives CASSLDRRIQAFF.

The chain combines TRBV6-5 with TRBJ1-6; tentatively, D is TRBD1 (6 bases). Trimming took 5 bases from V and 9 from J, leaving 11 bases between them. Per germline, CDR1 MNHEY and CDR2 SVGAGI. The CDR3 loop spans 13 amino acids. In DNA form, the CDR3 reads TGTGCCAGCAGTGAATACAGGGTTTCACCCCTCCACTTT. Translated: CASSEYRVSPLHF.

The genes are TRBV29-1 and TRBJ1-5, with 9 bases lining up with TRBD1. Trimming took 7 bases from V and 2 from J; bases not matched to a gene: 3. The CDR3 runs 13 residues. Germline values: CDR1 SQVTM, CDR2 ANQGSEA. The CDR3 spells CSAGQGGNQPQHF. CDR3 DNA sequence: TGCAGCGCGGGACAGGGTGGCAATCAGCCCCAGCATTTT.

V gene TRBV6-1 combines with J gene TRBJ2-1; D is unclear. Trimming shortened V by 5 bases and J by 6 bases, and 2 bases separated the two germline ends. There are 10 residues in the CDR3. Germline CDR1 is MNHNS and CDR2 is SASEGT. CDR3 DNA: TGTGCCAGCAGTCTCAATGAGCAGTTCTTC. Its protein is CASSLNEQFF.

The chain carries TRBV9 and TRBJ1-3, with D perhaps matching TRBD1 (6 bases). This CDR3 contains 15 residues. The V end was cut by 3 bases, the J end by 3 bases, with 13 bases between. From germline, CDR1 is SGDLS and CDR2 YYNGEE. CDR3 nucleotide sequence: TGTGCCAGCAGCGCCTACGGGGACATTGGAAACACCATATATTTT. Translation: CASSAYGDIGNTIYF.

This clone was found a few times. The chain combines TRBV25-1 with TRBJ1-6; 10 nucleotides line up with TRBD1. J was trimmed by 13 bases and V by 4 bases; bases with no gene match: 10. The V gene's germline CDR1 is MGHDK and CDR2 SYGVNS. CDR3 size: 15 residues. The CDR3 DNA sequence: TGTGCCAGCAGTGCTTCGACAGGGGGCAAAGGTCCCCTCCACTTT. Residues: CASSASTGGKGPLHF.